The rows below give T cell receptor beta chains drawn from one sample of a study of blood T cell repertoires in COVID-19. The data were produced by immunoSEQ multiplex PCR, yet TCRdb's version contains in-frame clones alone and is incomplete. The data hold about 300,000 clones, with about 90% observed a single time. The sequenced material came from peripheral blood. The receptors stem from a woman aged 30 to 39 with COVID-19, enrolled during active disease. Each CDR3 is given with its conserved first and last residue. D genes are given only for firm matches. Size tells how often a clone was seen (once, few, many) or the class of an expanded clone, and some rows leave it out.

J	D	V	size	CDR3	DNA
TRBJ2-1	.	TRBV5-6	.	CASSERNYNEQFF	TGTGCCAGCAGCGAGCGGAACTACAATGAGCAGTTCTTC
TRBJ1-6	TRBD1	TRBV19	.	CASSTDTGGSYNSPLHF	TGTGCCAGTAGTACCGATACAGGGGGCTCCTATAATTCACCCCTCCACTTT
TRBJ1-2	.	TRBV29-1	.	CSVESGVGGYTF	TGCAGCGTTGAAAGTGGAGTCGGTGGCTACACCTTC
TRBJ2-2	.	TRBV6-5	.	CASSYSPGTGELFF	TGTGCCAGCAGTTACTCGCCGGGCACCGGGGAGCTGTTTTTT
TRBJ1-2	.	TRBV4-2	.	CASSPTGMGDYGYTF	TGTGCCAGCAGCCCTACAGGGATGGGCGACTATGGCTACACCTTC
TRBJ1-1	.	TRBV27	.	CASSPRRVNTEAFF	TGTGCCAGCAGTCCCCGGCGGGTGAACACTGAAGCTTTCTTT
TRBJ1-5	.	TRBV6-5	.	CASSPRWGEQPQHF	TGTGCCAGCAGTCCTCGTTGGGGGGAACAGCCCCAGCATTTT
TRBJ2-1	TRBD1	TRBV7-9	.	CASSQYRGLYNEQFF	TGTGCCAGCAGCCAATACAGGGGATTGTACAATGAGCAGTTCTTC
TRBJ1-4	.	TRBV6-1	once	CASSEGAATNEKLFF	TGTGCCAGCAGTGAAGGGGCAGCAACTAATGAAAAACTGTTTTTT
TRBJ1-6	TRBD1	TRBV5-5	many	CASSVTGARNSPLHF	TGTGCCAGCAGCGTTACAGGGGCTAGGAATTCACCCCTCCACTTT
TRBJ2-7	.	TRBV4-1	.	CASSLRDFTYEQYF	TGCGCCAGCAGCCTCCGGGACTTTACCTACGAGCAGTACTTC
TRBJ2-2	.	TRBV28	.	CASSFFGAGELFF	TGTGCCAGCAGTTTCTTCGGGGCCGGGGAGCTGTTTTTT
TRBJ2-5	.	TRBV6-5	.	CASSYSRKRETQYF	TGTGCCAGCAGTTACTCCCGGAAGCGCGAGACCCAGTACTTC
TRBJ1-6	TRBD1	TRBV28	.	CASSLTPGQGASWNSPLHF	TGTGCCAGCAGTTTAACTCCGGGACAGGGGGCTTCGTGGAATTCACCCCTCCACTTT
TRBJ1-2	.	TRBV6-5	.	CASRRTGLNGYTF	TGTGCCAGCAGAAGAACAGGATTGAATGGCTACACCTTC
TRBJ1-1	.	TRBV7-9	.	CASSLVGQMNTEAFF	TGTGCCAGCAGCTTAGTTGGCCAAATGAACACTGAAGCTTTCTTT
TRBJ1-6	TRBD1	TRBV18	.	CASSPDRAHSPLHF	TGTGCCAGCTCACCGGACAGGGCTCATTCACCCCTCCACTTT
TRBJ2-2	.	TRBV5-1	.	CASSEGTGELFF	TGCGCCAGCAGCGAGGGTACCGGGGAGCTGTTTTTT
TRBJ2-5	.	TRBV12-3/TRBV12-4	.	CASSLSGRETQYF	TGTGCCAGCAGTTTGAGCGGGCGGGAGACCCAGTACTTC
TRBJ1-1	.	TRBV6-2/TRBV6-3	.	CASSYSIGTPKTEAFF	TGTGCCAGCAGTTACTCGATTGGGACACCGAAGACTGAAGCTTTCTTT
TRBJ1-2	.	TRBV5-4	.	CASGAGANYGYTF	TGTGCCAGTGGGGCAGGGGCTAACTATGGCTACACCTTC
TRBJ1-2	TRBD1	TRBV5-5	.	CASSPSAGGLYSAPGYTF	TGTGCCAGCAGCCCTAGCGCAGGGGGGCTTTATTCTGCCCCTGGCTACACCTTC
TRBJ1-6	.	TRBV7-6	.	CASSEQEGKNSPLHF	TGTGCCAGCAGCGAGCAAGAGGGAAAGAATTCACCCCTCCACTTT
TRBJ2-3	.	TRBV5-1	.	CASSAISGDTQYF	TGCGCCAGCAGCGCCATCTCCGGAGATACGCAGTATTTT
TRBJ2-5	.	TRBV7-6	.	CASSPVVQVLETQYF	TGTGCCAGCAGCCCCGTGGTACAGGTGTTGGAGACCCAGTACTTC
TRBJ2-3	TRBD2	TRBV7-8	.	CASSLFSGGFTDTQYF	TGTGCCAGCAGCTTGTTTAGCGGGGGGTTCACAGATACGCAGTATTTT
TRBJ2-5	.	TRBV5-4	.	CASSLGEGTETQYF	TGTGCCAGCAGCTTGGGAGAGGGTACGGAGACCCAGTACTTC
TRBJ1-1	.	TRBV7-2	.	CASRPGFRNTEAFF	TGTGCCAGCAGACCGGGATTTCGGAACACTGAAGCTTTCTTT
TRBJ2-5	.	TRBV6-5	.	CASSTGGGSGETQYF	TGTGCCAGCAGTACCGGAGGAGGGAGCGGGGAGACCCAGTACTTC
TRBJ1-2	TRBD1	TRBV3-1/TRBV3-2	.	CASSRKGVTGVGYTF	TGTGCCAGCAGCCGAAAGGGGGTGACAGGGGTCGGCTACACCTTC
TRBJ1-5	.	TRBV2	.	CASRNPISGPQHF	TGTGCCAGCAGAAATCCCATCAGTGGTCCCCAGCATTTT
TRBJ1-6	TRBD1	TRBV5-1	.	CASSLEGGKDSPLHF	TGCGCCAGCAGCTTGGAAGGGGGCAAAGATTCACCCCTCCACTTT